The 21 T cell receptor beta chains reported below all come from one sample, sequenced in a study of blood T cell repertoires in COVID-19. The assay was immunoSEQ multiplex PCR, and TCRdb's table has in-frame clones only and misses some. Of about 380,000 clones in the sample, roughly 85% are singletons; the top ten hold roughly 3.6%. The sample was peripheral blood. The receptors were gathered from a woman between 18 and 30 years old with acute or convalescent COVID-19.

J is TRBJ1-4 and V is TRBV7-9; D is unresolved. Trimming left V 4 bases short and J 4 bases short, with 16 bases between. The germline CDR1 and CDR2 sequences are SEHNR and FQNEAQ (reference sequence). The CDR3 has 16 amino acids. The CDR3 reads CASSSSGGEINEKLFF. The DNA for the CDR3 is TGTGCCAGCAGCTCCTCCGGCGGGGAAATTAATGAAAAACTGTTTTTT.

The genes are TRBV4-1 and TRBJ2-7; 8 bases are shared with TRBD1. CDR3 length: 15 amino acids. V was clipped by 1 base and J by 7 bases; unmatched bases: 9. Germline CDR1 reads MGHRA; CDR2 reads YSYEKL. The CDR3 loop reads CASSQVGQGSWEQYF. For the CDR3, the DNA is TGCGCCAGCAGCCAAGTCGGACAGGGATCGTGGGAGCAGTACTTC.

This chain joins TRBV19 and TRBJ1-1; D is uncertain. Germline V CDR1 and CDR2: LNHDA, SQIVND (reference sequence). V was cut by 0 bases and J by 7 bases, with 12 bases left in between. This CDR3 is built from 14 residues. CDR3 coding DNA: TGTGCCAGTAGTATAGATCCCAGGTCGCATGAAGCTTTCTTT. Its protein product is CASSIDPRSHEAFF.

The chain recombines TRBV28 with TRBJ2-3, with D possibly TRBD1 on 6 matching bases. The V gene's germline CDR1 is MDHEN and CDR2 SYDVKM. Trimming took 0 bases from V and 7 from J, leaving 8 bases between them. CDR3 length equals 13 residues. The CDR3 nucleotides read TGTGCCAGCAGTTTATGGGACAGATATACGCAGTATTTT. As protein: CASSLWDRYTQYF.

For the CDR3, the DNA is TGTGCCAGCAGCCCATATCCCCTGTATAGCATTCAGTACTTC. This sequence encodes CASSPYPLYSIQYF. The V gene is TRBV14, the J gene TRBJ2-4; D call uncertain. V lost 4 bases and J lost 9, with 16 bases in between. Germline CDR1 reads SGHDN; CDR2 reads FVKESK. The CDR3 spans 14 residues. Drawing the rest from reference TRBV14 and TRBJ2-4, the complete variable domain is EAGVTQFPSHSVIEKGQTVTLRCDPISGHDNLYWYRRVMGKEIKFLLHFVKESKQDESGMPNNRFLAERTGGTYSTLKVQPAELEDSGVYFCASSPYPLYSIQYFGAGTRLSVL.

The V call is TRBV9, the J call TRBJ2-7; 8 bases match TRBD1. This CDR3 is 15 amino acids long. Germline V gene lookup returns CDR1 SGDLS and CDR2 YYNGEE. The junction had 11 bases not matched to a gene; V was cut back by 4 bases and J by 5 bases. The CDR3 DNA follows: TGTGCCAGCAGCTCGGGCCGACAGGGGATCAACGAGCAGTACTTC. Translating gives CASSSGRQGINEQYF.

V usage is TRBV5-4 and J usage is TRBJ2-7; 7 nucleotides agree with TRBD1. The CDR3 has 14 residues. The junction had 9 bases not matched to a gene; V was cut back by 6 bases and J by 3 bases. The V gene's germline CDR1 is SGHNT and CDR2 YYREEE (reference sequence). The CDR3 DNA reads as TGTGCCAGCACGCGAGGGGGCCGTGACTACGAGCAGTACTTC. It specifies CASTRGGRDYEQYF.

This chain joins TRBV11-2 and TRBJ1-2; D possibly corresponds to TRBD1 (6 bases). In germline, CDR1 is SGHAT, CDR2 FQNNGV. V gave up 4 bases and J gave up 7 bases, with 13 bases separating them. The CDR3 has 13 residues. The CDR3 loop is CASSSGRGGGYTF. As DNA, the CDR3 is TGTGCCAGCAGCTCGGGCAGGGGCGGTGGCTACACCTTC.

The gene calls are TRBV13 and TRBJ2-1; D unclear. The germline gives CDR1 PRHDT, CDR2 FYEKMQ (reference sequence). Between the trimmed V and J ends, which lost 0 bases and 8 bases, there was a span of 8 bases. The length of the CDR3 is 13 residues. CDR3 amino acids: CASSLGVSYEQFF. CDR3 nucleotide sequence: TGTGCCAGCAGCTTAGGGGTAAGCTATGAGCAGTTCTTC.

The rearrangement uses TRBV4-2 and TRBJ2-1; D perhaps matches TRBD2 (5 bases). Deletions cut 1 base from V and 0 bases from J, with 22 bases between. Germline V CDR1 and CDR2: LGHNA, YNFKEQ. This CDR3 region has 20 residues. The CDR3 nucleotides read TGTGCCAGCAGCCAAGCCACCTTTCTTAGCGAATTAAGCTCCTACAATGAGCAGTTCTTC. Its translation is CASSQATFLSELSSYNEQFF.

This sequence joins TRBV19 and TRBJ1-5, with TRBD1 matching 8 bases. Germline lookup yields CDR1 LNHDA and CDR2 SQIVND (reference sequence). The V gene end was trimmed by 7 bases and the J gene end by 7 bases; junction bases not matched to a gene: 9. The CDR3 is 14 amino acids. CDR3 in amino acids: CASTTGGGNQPQHF. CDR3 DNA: TGTGCCAGTACTACAGGGGGGGGTAACCAGCCCCAGCATTTT.

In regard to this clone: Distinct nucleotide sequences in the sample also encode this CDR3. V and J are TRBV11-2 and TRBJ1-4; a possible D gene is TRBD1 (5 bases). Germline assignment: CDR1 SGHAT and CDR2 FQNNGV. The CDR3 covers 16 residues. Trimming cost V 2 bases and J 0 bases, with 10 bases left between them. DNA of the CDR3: TGTGCCAGCAGCTTAATCGGGGGTGCAACTAATGAAAAACTGTTTTTT. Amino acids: CASSLIGGATNEKLFF.

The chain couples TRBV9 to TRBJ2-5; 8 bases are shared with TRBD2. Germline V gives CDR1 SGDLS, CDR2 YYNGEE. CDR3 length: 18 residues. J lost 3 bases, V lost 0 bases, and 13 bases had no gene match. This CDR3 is CASSVGGSGINLEETQYF. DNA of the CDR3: TGTGCCAGCAGCGTAGGGGGTAGCGGGATTAATCTAGAAGAGACCCAGTACTTC.

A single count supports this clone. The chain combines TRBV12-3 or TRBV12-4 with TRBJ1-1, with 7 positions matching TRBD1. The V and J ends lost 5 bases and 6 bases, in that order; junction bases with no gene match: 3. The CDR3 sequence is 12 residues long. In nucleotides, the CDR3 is TGTGCCAGCAGTCTGACAGGGCCTGAAGCTTTCTTT. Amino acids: CASSLTGPEAFF.

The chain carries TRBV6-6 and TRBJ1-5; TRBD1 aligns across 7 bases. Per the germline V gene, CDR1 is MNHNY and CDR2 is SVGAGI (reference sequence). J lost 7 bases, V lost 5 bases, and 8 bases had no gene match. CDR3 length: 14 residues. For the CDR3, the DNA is TGTGCCAGCAGTATACAGGGGCCCGGCCAGCCCCAGCATTTT. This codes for CASSIQGPGQPQHF.

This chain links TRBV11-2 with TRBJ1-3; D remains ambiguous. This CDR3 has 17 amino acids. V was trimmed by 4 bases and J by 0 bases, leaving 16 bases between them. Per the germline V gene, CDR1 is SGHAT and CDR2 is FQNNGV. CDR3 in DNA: TGTGCCAGCAGCTCCCCTGGCAGGATGCCCTCTGGAAACACCATATATTTT. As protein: CASSSPGRMPSGNTIYF. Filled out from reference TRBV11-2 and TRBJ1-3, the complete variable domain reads EAGVAQSPRYKIIEKRQSVAFWCNPISGHATLYWYQQILGQGPKLLIQFQNNGVVDDSQLPKDRFSAERLKGVDSTLKIQPAKLEDSAVYLCASSSPGRMPSGNTIYFGEGSWLTVV.

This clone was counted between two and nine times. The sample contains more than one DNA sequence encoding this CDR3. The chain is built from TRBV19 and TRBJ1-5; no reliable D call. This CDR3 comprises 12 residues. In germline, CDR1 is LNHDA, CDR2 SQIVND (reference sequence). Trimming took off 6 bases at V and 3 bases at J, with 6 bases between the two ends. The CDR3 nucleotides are TGTGCCAGTAGCCCCCTCAATCAGCCCCAGCATTTT. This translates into CASSPLNQPQHF. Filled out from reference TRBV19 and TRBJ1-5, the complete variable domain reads DGGITQSPKYLFRKEGQNVTLSCEQNLNHDAMYWYRQDPGQGLRLIYYSQIVNDFQKGDIAEGYSVSREKKESFPLTVTSAQKNPTAFYLCASSPLNQPQHFGDGTRLSIL.

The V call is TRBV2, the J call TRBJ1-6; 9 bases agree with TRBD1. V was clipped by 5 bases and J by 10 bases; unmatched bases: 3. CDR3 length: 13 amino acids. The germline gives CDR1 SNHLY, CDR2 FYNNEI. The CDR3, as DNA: TGTGCCAGCAGTAGGGGACAGGGATCACCCCTCCACTTT. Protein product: CASSRGQGSPLHF.

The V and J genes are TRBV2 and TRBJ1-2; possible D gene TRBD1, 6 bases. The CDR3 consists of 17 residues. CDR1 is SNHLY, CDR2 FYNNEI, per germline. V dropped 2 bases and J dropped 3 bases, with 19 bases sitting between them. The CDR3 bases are TGTGCCAGCAGTGAAAAAGATAAGCGGGACAACTACTATGGCTACACCTTC. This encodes CASSEKDKRDNYYGYTF.

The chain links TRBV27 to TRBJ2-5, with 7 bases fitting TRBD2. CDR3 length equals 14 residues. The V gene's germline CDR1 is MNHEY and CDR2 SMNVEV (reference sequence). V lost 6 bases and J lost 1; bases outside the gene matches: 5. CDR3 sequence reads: CASSQSGIQETQYF. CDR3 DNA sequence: TGTGCCAGCAGCCAAAGCGGGATCCAAGAGACCCAGTACTTC.

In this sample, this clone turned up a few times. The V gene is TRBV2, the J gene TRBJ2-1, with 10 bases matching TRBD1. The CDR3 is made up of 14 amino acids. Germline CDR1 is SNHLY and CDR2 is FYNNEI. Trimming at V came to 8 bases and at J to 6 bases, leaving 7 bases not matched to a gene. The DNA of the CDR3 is TGTGCCAGCCACCGGGACAGGGGCCTCAATGAGCAGTTCTTC. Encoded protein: CASHRDRGLNEQFF.